A selection of T cell receptor beta chains follows, all from one sample in a study of post-analysis software for immune sequencing data. TCRdb analysed the PCR reads with MiXCR anew, one entry per CDR3 protein. The data hold about 770,000 distinct CDR3 sequences, with around 42% observed a single time. The material sequenced was blood. The source of these receptors is a girl between 10 and 17 years old with multiple sclerosis. Each CDR3 is given with its conserved first and last residue. D genes are given only for firm matches. Some rows mark clone size as missing; the rest say once, few, many or name a class of expanded clone.

clone_size	d_call	v_call	j_call	cdr3_aa	cdr3_nt
.	TRBD2	TRBV13	TRBJ2-3	CASSGTGTSGIEIAQYF	TGTGCCAGCAGTGGTACCGGGACTAGCGGGATTGAGATAGCGCAGTATTTT
few	.	TRBV12-3/TRBV12-4	TRBJ1-5	CASTSGSNQPQHF	TGTGCCAGCACTTCAGGGAGCAATCAGCCCCAGCATTTT
.	TRBD1	TRBV11-1	TRBJ2-7	CASSLGTGAGQYF	TGTGCCAGCAGCCTCGGGACAGGGGCCGGGCAGTACTTC
few	.	TRBV7-2	TRBJ2-3	CASSLPARSDTQYF	TGTGCCAGCAGCTTACCAGCGCGGTCAGATACGCAGTATTTT
.	TRBD2	TRBV27	TRBJ2-4	CASSPGGASYKQYF	TGTGCCAGCAGTCCGGGGGGAGCCTCCTACAAGCAGTACTTC
.	.	TRBV5-1	TRBJ1-2	CASSPTGAALPLYGYTF	TGCGCCAGCAGCCCGACCGGGGCGGCACTCCCCCTCTATGGCTACACCTTC
.	TRBD2	TRBV4-2	TRBJ2-1	CASSQEGLARLEQFF	TGTGCCAGCAGCCAAGAGGGACTAGCACGGCTTGAGCAGTTCTTC
few	.	TRBV7-2	TRBJ2-5	CASSHRSEGQETQYF	TGTGCCAGCAGCCATAGGAGTGAGGGGCAAGAGACCCAGTACTTC
once	.	TRBV20-1	TRBJ2-5	CSARDRLGQETQYF	TGCAGTGCTAGAGACCGATTAGGGCAAGAGACCCAGTACTTC
.	.	TRBV6-6	TRBJ2-7	CASTLGGGGRYEQYF	TGTGCCAGCACCCTGGGGGGAGGGGGGAGATACGAGCAGTACTTC
few	TRBD2	TRBV6-5	TRBJ2-1	CASSYSSTGTSGMRTYNEQFF	TGTGCCAGCAGTTACTCGAGTACCGGGACTAGCGGGATGCGGACCTACAATGAGCAGTTCTTC
.	.	TRBV11-2	TRBJ2-6	CASSDQQGITAGANVLTF	TGTGCCAGCAGCGACCAACAGGGTATCACTGCTGGGGCCAACGTCCTGACTTTC
.	.	TRBV20-1	TRBJ2-7	CSARSGCYEQYF	TGCAGTGCTCGCAGCGGGTGCTACGAGCAGTACTTC
few	.	TRBV3-1	TRBJ2-1	CASSQERGYEQFF	TGTGCCAGCAGCCAAGAGAGGGGGTATGAGCAGTTCTTC
many	TRBD2	TRBV10-3	TRBJ2-1	CAISESSGGVNEQFF	TGTGCCATCAGTGAGTCGTCGGGAGGAGTTAATGAGCAGTTCTTC